The TCR beta chain under discussion was sequenced for a study of graft-versus-host responses after intestinal transplantation. Study at large: Recipients across the board were started on anti-thymocyte globulin induction, then kept on tacrolimus and steroids for two to four years.

Study-wide results and limits: Where graft-donor T cell macrochimerism was present, patients had high graft-versus-host to host-versus-graft clonal ratios in allografts.

Notes on this clone: Antigen: not known.

Assay used: immunoSEQ multiplex PCR; TCRdb lists only in-frame clones, some missing. The data contain some 100,000 clones, approximately 92% of them seen just once; the ten biggest clones take up about 1.1%. Germline-derived CDR1 and CDR2 are SGHTA and FQGTGA. This CDR3 has 15 amino acids. The V segment lost 5 bases and the J segment 2 bases; nucleotides outside the gene matches: 7. This chain links TRBV7-3 with TRBJ2-7; 9 bases match TRBD2. Sample: unstimulated CD8+ T cells sorted from spleen or lymph node cells, taken before transplant. This receptor was identified in a human donor who was the organ donor for an intestinal transplant. CDR3 region: CASSPAGGLPYEQYF. CDR3 coding DNA: TGTGCCAGCAGCCCGGCGGGGGGGCTCCCCTACGAGCAGTACTTC.